The clone carrying this TCR beta chain occurred a few times. Its antigen is as yet unknown. This record comes from a study of T cells after yellow fever vaccination. Study overall: Fractions of limited cellularity were prepared by means of SMART-Seq v4 Ultra Low Input. Study conclusions and caveats: Peak timing came faster in the weaker secondary response, day 5 versus 15. In post-booster samples, most primary-vaccination clones reappeared (about 96% CD4, over 70% CD8).

5'RACE template switching generated TCR cDNA, adding a universal primer site and UMIs. TCRdb re-called the 5' RACE reads through MiXCR, storing one row per CDR3 protein. The sample has some 670,000 distinct CDR3 sequences; 12% are singletons. Germline-derived CDR1 and CDR2 are GTSNPN and SVGIG (reference sequence). V shed 2 bases and J shed 6 bases, with 11 bases lying between them. This CDR3 has 12 amino acids. The sequence derives from a man aged 25-40 years who received the YFV17D yellow fever vaccine. The material sequenced was PBMCs, taken on the day of the yellow fever booster vaccination. The chain combines TRBV30 with TRBJ2-7; D gene uncertain. CDR3 coding DNA: TGTGCCTGGAGTACCCCGCTGGGCGAGCAGTACTTC. Protein: CAWSTPLGEQYF.